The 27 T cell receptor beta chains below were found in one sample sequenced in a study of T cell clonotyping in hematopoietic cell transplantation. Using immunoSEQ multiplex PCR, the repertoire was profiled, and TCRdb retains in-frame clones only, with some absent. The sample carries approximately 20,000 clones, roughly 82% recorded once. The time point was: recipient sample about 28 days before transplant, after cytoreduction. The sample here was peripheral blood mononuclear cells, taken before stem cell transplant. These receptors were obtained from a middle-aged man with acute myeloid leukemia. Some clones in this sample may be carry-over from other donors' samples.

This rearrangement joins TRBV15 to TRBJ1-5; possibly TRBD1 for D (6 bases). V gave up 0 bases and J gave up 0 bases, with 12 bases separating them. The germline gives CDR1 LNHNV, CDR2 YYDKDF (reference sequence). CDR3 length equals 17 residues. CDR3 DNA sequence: TGTGCCACCAGCAGAGAGAAGGCAGGGGCTAGCAATCAGCCCCAGCATTTT. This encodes CATSREKAGASNQPQHF. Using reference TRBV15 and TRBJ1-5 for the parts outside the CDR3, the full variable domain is DAMVIQNPRYQVTQFGKPVTLSCSQTLNHNVMYWYQQKSSQAPKLLFHYYDKDFNNEADTPDNFQSRRPNTSFCFLDIRSPGLGDTAMYLCATSREKAGASNQPQHFGDGTRLSIL.

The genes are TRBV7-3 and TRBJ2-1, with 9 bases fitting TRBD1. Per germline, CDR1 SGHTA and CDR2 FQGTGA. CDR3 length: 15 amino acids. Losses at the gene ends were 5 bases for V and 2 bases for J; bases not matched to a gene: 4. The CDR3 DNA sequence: TGTGCCAGCAGCCGGACAGGGGCACCCTACAATGAGCAGTTCTTC. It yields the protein CASSRTGAPYNEQFF.

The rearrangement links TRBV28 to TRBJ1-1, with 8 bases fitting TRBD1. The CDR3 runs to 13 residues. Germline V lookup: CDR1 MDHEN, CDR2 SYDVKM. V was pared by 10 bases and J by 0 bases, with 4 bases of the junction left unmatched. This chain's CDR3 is CATAGQVNTEAFF. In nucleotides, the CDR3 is TGTGCCACTGCGGGACAGGTGAACACTGAAGCTTTCTTT.

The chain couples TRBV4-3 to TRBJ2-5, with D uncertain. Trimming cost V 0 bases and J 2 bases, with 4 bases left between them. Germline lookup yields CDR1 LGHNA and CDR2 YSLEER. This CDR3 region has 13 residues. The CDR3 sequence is CASSQEPQETQYF. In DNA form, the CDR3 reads TGCGCCAGCAGCCAAGAACCGCAAGAGACCCAGTACTTC.

CDR3 sequence: CASTPGPGDLNRSPLHF. The CDR3 coding sequence is TGTGCCAGTACCCCGGGACCAGGGGACTTGAACAGGTCACCCCTCCACTTT. The rearrangement joins TRBV19 to TRBJ1-6; D is perhaps TRBD1 (6 bases). This CDR3 is built from 17 residues. Trimming removed 7 bases at V and 10 bases at J, with 26 bases between. Germline CDR1 reads LNHDA; CDR2 reads SQIVND (reference sequence).

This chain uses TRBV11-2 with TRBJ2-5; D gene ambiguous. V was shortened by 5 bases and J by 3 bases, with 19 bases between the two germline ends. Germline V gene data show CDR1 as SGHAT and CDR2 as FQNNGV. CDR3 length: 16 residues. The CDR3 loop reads CASSATPPWQKETQYF. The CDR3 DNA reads TGTGCCAGCAGCGCCACCCCCCCCTGGCAGAAAGAGACCCAGTACTTC.

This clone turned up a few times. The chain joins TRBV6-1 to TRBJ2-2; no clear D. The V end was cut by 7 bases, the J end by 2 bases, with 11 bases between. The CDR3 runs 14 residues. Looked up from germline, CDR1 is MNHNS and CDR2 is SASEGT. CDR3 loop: CASNPQFNTGELFF. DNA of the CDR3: TGTGCCAGCAACCCCCAGTTTAACACCGGGGAGCTGTTTTTT.

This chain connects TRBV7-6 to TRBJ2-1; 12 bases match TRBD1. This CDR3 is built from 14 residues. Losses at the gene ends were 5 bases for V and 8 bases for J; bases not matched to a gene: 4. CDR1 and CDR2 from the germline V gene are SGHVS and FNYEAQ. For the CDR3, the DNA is TGTGCCAGCAGCCCGGGACAGGGGGCCGATGAGCAGTTCTTC. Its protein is CASSPGQGADEQFF. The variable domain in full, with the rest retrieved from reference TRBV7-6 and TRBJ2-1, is GAGVSQSPRYKVTKRGQDVALRCDPISGHVSLYWYRQALGQGPEFLTYFNYEAQQDKSGLPNDRFSAERPEGSISTLTIQRTEQRDSAMYRCASSPGQGADEQFFGPGTRLTVL.

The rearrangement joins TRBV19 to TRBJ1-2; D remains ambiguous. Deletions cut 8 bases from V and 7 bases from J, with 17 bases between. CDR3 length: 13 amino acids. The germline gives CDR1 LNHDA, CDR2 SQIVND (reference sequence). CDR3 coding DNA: TGTGCCAGTCAGACCGACTTAGGTATTGGCTACACCTTC. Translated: CASQTDLGIGYTF.

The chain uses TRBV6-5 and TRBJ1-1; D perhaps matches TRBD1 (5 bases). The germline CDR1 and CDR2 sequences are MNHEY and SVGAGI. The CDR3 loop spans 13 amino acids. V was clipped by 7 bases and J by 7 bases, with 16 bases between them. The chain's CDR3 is CASTDRDRDEAFF. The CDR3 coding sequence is TGTGCCAGCACCGACCGGGACCGTGATGAAGCTTTCTTT.

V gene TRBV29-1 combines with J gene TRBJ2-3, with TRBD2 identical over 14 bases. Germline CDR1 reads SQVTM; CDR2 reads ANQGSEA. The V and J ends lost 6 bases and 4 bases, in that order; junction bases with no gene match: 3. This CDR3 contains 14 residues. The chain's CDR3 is CSVGTSGGADTQYF. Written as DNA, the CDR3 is TGCAGCGTAGGGACTAGCGGGGGAGCAGATACGCAGTATTTT.

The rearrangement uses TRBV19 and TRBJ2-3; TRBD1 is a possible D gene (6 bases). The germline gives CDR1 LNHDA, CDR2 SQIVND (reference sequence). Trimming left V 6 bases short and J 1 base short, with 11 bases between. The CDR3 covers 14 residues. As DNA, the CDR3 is TGTGCCAGTAGCCTCAGGGGCGGCACAGATACGCAGTATTTT. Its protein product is CASSLRGGTDTQYF.

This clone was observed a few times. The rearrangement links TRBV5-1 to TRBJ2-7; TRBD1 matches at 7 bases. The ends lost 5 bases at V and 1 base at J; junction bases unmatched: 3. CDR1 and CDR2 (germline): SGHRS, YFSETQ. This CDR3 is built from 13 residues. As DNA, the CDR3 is TGCGCCAGCAGGACAGGGAAATCCTACGAGCAGTACTTC. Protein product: CASRTGKSYEQYF.

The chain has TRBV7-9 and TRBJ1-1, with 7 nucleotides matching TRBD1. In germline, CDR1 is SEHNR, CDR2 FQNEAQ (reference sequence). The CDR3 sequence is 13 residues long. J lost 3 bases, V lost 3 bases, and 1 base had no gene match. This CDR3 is CASSFTGDTEAFF. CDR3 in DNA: TGTGCCAGCAGCTTCACAGGGGACACTGAAGCTTTCTTT.

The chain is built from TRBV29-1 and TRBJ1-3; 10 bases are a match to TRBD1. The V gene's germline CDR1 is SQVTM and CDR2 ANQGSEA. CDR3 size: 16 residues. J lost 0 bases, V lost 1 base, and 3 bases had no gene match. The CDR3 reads CSVEVGTGASGNTIYF. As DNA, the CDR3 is TGCAGCGTTGAAGTAGGGACAGGGGCCTCTGGAAACACCATATATTTT. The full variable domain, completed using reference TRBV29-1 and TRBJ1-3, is SAVISQKPSRDICQRGTSLTIQCQVDSQVTMMFWYRQQPGQSLTLIATANQGSEATYESGFVIDKFPISRPNLTFSTLTVSNMSPEDSSIYLCSVEVGTGASGNTIYFGEGSWLTVV.

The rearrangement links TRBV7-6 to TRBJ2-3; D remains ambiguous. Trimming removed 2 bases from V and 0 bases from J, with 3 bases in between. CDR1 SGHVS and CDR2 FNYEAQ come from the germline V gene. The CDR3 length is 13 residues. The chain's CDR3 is CASSLLSTDTQYF. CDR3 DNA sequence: TGTGCCAGCAGCTTACTAAGCACAGATACGCAGTATTTT.

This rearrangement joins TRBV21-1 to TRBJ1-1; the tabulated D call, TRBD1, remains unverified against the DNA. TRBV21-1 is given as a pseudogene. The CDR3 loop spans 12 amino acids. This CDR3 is CARYDRGTEAFF. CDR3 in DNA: TGTGCCAGATACGACAGGGGGACTGAAGCTTTCTTT.

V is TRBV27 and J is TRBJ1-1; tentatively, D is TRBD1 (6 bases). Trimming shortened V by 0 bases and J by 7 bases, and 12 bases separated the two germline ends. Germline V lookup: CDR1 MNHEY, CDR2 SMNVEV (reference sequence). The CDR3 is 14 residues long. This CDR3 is CASSLSLGAIEAFF. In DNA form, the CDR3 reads TGTGCCAGCAGTTTATCGTTGGGGGCCATTGAAGCTTTCTTT.

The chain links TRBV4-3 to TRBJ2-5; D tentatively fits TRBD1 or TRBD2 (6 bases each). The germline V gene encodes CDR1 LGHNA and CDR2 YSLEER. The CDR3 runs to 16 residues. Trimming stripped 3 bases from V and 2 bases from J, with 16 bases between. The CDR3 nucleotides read TGCGCCAGCAGCCAGGGCGGGACATCGGCACAAGAGACCCAGTACTTC. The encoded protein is CASSQGGTSAQETQYF.

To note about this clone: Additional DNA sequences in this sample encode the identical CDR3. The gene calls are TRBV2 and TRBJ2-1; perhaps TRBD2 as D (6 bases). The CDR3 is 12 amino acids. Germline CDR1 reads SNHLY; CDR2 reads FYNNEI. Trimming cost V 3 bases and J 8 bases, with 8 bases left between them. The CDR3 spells CASSDGTDEQFF. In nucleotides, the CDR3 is TGTGCCAGCAGTGACGGGACTGATGAGCAGTTCTTC.

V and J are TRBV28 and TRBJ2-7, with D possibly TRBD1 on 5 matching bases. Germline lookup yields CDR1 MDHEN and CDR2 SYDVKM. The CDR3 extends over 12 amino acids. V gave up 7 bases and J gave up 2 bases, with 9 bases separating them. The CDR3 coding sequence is TGTGCCAGCACTTCAGGGCCCTACGAGCAGTACTTC. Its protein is CASTSGPYEQYF. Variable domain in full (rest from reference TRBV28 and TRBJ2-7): DVKVTQSSRYLVKRTGEKVFLECVQDMDHENMFWYRQDPGLGLRLIYFSYDVKMKEKGDIPEGYSVSREKKERFSLILESASTNQTSMYLCASTSGPYEQYFGPGTRLTVT.

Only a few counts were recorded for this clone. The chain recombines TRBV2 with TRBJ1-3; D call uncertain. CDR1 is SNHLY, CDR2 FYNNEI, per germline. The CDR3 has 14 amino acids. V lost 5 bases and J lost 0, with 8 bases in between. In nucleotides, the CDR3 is TGTGCCAGCAGTCCCGCGGCCTCTGGAAACACCATATATTTT. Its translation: CASSPAASGNTIYF.

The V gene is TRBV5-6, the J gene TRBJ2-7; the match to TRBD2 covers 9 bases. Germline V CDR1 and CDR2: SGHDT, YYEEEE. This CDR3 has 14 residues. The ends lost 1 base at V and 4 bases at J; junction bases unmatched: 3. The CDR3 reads CASSLLAGSYEQYF. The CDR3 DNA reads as TGTGCCAGCAGCTTGCTAGCGGGGTCTTACGAGCAGTACTTC. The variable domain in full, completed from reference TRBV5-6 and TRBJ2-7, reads DAGVTQSPTHLIKTRGQQVTLRCSPKSGHDTVSWYQQALGQGPQFIFQYYEEEERQRGNFPDRFSGHQFPNYSSELNVNALLLGDSALYLCASSLLAGSYEQYFGPGTRLTVT.

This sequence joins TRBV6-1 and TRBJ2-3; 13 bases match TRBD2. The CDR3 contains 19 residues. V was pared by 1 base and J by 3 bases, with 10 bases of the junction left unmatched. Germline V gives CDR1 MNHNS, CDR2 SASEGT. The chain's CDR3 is CASSEGTSGGALRTDTQYF. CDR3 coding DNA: TGTGCCAGCAGTGAAGGGACTAGCGGGGGCGCATTGAGGACAGATACGCAGTATTTT.

The CDR3 DNA reads as TGTGCCAGCAGTTCCCCTAGGCAGGGGTTCCACGAGCAGTACTTC. This encodes CASSSPRQGFHEQYF. The J gene is TRBJ2-7, the V gene TRBV6-5, with D possibly matching TRBD1 (6 bases). CDR3 length: 15 amino acids. V dropped 4 bases and J dropped 5 bases, with 18 bases sitting between them. Germline lookup yields CDR1 MNHEY and CDR2 SVGAGI.

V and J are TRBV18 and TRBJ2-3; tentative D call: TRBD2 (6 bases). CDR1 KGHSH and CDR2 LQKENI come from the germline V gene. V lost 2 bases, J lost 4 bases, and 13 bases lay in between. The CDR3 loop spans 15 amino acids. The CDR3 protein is CASSPEDSGADTQYF. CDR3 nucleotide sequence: TGTGCCAGCTCACCAGAGGATAGCGGAGCAGATACGCAGTATTTT.

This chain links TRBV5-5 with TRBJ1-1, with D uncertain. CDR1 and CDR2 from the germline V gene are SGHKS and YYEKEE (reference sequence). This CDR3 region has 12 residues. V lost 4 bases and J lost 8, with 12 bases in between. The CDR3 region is CASSPPVPEAFF. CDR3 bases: TGTGCCAGCAGCCCCCCGGTACCCGAAGCTTTCTTT.